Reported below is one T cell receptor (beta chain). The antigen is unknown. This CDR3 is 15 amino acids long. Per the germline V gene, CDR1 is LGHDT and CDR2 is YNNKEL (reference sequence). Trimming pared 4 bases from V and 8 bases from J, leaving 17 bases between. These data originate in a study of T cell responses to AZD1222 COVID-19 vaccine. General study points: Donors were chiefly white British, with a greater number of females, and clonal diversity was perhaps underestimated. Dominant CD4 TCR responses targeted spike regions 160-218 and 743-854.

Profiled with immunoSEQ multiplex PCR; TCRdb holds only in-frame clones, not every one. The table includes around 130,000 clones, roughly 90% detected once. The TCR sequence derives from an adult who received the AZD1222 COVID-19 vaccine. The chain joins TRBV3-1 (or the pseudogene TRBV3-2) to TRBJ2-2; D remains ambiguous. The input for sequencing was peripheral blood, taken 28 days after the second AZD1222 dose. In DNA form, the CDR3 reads TGTGCCAGCAGCCGTCTGGACGGACCTGGAGGGGAGCTGTTTTTT. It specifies CASSRLDGPGGELFF.